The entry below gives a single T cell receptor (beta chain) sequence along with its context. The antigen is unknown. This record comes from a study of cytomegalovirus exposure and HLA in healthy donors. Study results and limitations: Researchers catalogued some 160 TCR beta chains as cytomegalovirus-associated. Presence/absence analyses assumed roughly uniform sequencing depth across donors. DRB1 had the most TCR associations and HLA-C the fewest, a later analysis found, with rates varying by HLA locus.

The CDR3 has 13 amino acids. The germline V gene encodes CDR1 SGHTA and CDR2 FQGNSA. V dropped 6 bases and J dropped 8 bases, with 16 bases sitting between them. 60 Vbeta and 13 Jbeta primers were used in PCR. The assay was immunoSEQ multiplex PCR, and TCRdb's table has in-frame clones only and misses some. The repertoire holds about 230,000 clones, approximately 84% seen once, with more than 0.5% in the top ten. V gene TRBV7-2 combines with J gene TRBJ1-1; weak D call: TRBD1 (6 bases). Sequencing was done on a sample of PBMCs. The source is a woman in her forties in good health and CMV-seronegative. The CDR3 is CASSRFVGTEAFF. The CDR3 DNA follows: TGTGCCAGCAGTCGATTTGTTGGGACAGAAGCTTTCTTT.